This TCR beta chain was identified during a study of Graves' ophthalmopathy and Graves' hyperthyroidism. The CDR3 is made up of 18 amino acids. Germline-derived CDR1 and CDR2 are LNHNV and YYDKDF (reference sequence). Amplified material comprised TCR beta CDR3 regions derived from RNA transcripts. RT-PCR with HTBI primers came first, then second-round multiplex PCR. From the multiplex PCR reads, TCRdb called clonotypes with MiXCR, one entry per CDR3 protein. The sample includes almost 750,000 distinct CDR3 sequences, roughly 40% of them seen just once. For this clonotype: This clone may be a read error of a much larger clone one base away.

If patients had other autoimmune diseases, uncontrolled infections, pregnancy or lactation, they were excluded. The gene calls are TRBV15 and TRBJ2-5, with 12 positions matching TRBD1. The clonotype was recovered from an adult man with Graves' ophthalmopathy. Sequenced input: peripheral blood. CDR3 DNA sequence: TGTGCCACCAGCAGAGAGGGGACAGGGGGCTTGGGAAGAGAGGCCCAGTACTTC. This translates into CATSREGTGGLGREAQYF.